The rows below give T cell receptor beta chains drawn from one sample of a study of blood T cell repertoires in COVID-19. The table came from immunoSEQ multiplex PCR; TCRdb's copy has only in-frame clones and leaves some out. Of about 190,000 clones in the sample, roughly four fifths are singletons; the top ten hold roughly 6.6%. The sequenced material came from peripheral blood. The receptors come from a woman aged 35 to 49 with acute or convalescent COVID-19. Both conserved end residues are part of each CDR3. The D gene is left open where the match is weak. Rows may omit the clone size; those that give it use once, few, many or a size class.

J gene	clone size	V gene	D gene	CDR3 DNA	CDR3 protein
TRBJ2-3	-	TRBV6-5	-	TGTGCCAGCCGGGTAGGGGGGGCCCCCACAGATACGCAGTATTTT	CASRVGGAPTDTQYF
TRBJ1-2	-	TRBV9	-	TGTGCCAGCAGCGCAACAGGGAATTCCCATGGCTACACCTTC	CASSATGNSHGYTF
TRBJ2-1	-	TRBV28	TRBD2	TGTGCCAGCAGCCGTCGCGGTCTAGCGGGGGGTAACAATGAGCAGTTCTTC	CASSRRGLAGGNNEQFF
TRBJ2-1	-	TRBV5-4	TRBD2	TGTGCCAGCAGCCAGAGCGGGGGGACATACAATGAGCAGTTCTTC	CASSQSGGTYNEQFF
TRBJ1-2	-	TRBV5-4	-	TGTGCCAGCAGCCCCTCGGTTCCGTCCAGGGTTGGCTACACCTTC	CASSPSVPSRVGYTF
TRBJ1-1	-	TRBV28	-	TGTGCCAGCACCGCCTACGGGGGGCGCGGTGAAGCTTTCTTT	CASTAYGGRGEAFF
TRBJ1-1	-	TRBV5-5	TRBD1	TGTGCCAGCAGGCGGACAGGGGTGGTTGCTGAAGCTTTCTTT	CASRRTGVVAEAFF
TRBJ2-7	-	TRBV29-1	-	TGCAGCGGGGGGGCAGGGAAATACGAGCAGTACTTC	CSGGAGKYEQYF
TRBJ2-7	few	TRBV3-1/TRBV3-2	-	TGTGCCAGCAGCCGGGCCAGTGGGTACGAGCAGTACTTC	CASSRASGYEQYF
TRBJ2-7	-	TRBV19	-	TGTGCCAGCAAAAACTACGAGCAGTACTTC	CASKNYEQYF
TRBJ2-7	-	TRBV11-2	-	TGTGCCAGCAGCTTAGTTCGGGGGAGCTACGAGCAGTACTTC	CASSLVRGSYEQYF
TRBJ2-5	-	TRBV9	TRBD2	TGTGCCAGCAGCGTAGCAGCGGGAGGCAGAGAGACCCAGTACTTC	CASSVAAGGRETQYF
TRBJ1-6	-	TRBV30	-	TGTGCCTGGCTACCCGGGACCCAGGGGAATTCACCCCTCCACTTT	CAWLPGTQGNSPLHF
TRBJ2-5	-	TRBV24-1	TRBD2	TGTGCCACCAGTGATTTCGCTAGCGGGAGGGAAGAGACCCAGTACTTC	CATSDFASGREETQYF
TRBJ2-7	-	TRBV27	TRBD2	TGTGCCAGTAAATTAGCGGGAGCCGGGGGCGAGCAGTACTTC	CASKLAGAGGEQYF
TRBJ1-1	-	TRBV14	-	TGTGCCAGCAGCATACCCGCGGGGGCAGGGGACACTGAAGCTTTCTTT	CASSIPAGAGDTEAFF
TRBJ2-3	-	TRBV11-3	-	TGTGCCAGTGCCGGGAGCACAGATACGCAGTATTTT	CASAGSTDTQYF
TRBJ2-5	few	TRBV3-1/TRBV3-2	TRBD1	TGTGCCAGCAGCCAAGAGCAGGGACAGGAAGAGACCCAGTACTTC	CASSQEQGQEETQYF